This T cell receptor (beta chain) came from a study of T cells in Graves' hyperthyroidism and ophthalmopathy. The study, taken as a whole, reports: Separation of ophthalmopathy from stable hyperthyroidism was achieved by a 13 V-J model.

Germline CDR1 and CDR2: MNHNS and SASEGT. The CDR3 has 14 residues. The V and J ends lost 6 bases and 0 bases respectively, with 8 bases between them. Those patients with uncontrolled infection, other autoimmune disease, pregnancy or lactation were excluded. Using RNA transcripts as the source, TCR beta CDR3 regions were amplified. HTBI primers were the set used in a first-round RT-PCR of the TCR CDR3. TCRdb re-called the multiplex PCR reads with MiXCR, one entry per CDR3 protein. This table holds roughly 300,000 distinct CDR3 sequences, around 14% found once. Regarding this clonotype: Antigen specificity is unknown.

J is TRBJ1-4 and V is TRBV6-1; the D is unclear. The receptor's source is a woman aged 25-40 years with Graves' hyperthyroidism. The sample was blood. The CDR3 DNA follows: TGTGCCAGCAGACAAGGTGCAACTAATGAAAAACTGTTTTTT. This translates into CASRQGATNEKLFF.